Below, 27 T cell receptor beta chains from the same sample are listed, as sequenced in a study of T-cell memory formation after mild COVID-19. TCRdb reprocessed the 5' RACE reads with MiXCR, giving one entry per CDR3 protein. The data hold approximately 300,000 distinct CDR3 sequences, with approximately 15% observed a single time. The sample taken for sequencing was PBMCs or a T cell subset sorted from them (not recorded which). The receptors originated from a man aged 18-30 years who had mild COVID-19 (a few samples of this study predate the infection). Cell type and time point are not known.

This clonotype was counted only a few times. The rearrangement joins TRBV20-1 to TRBJ1-1; D is perhaps TRBD1 (6 bases). The germline CDR1 and CDR2 sequences are DFQATT and SNEGSKA (reference sequence). The CDR3 is made up of 14 amino acids. Trimming pared 3 bases from V and 5 bases from J, leaving 16 bases between. This CDR3 is CSASFYVRGTEAFF. The CDR3 region has the DNA TGCAGTGCTAGTTTCTATGTAAGGGGGACTGAAGCTTTCTTT.

In this sample, this clonotype turned up a few times. The chain joins TRBV12-3 or TRBV12-4 to TRBJ2-2, with D maybe TRBD2 (6 bases). Trimming took off 3 bases at V and 7 bases at J, with 15 bases between the two ends. The length of the CDR3 is 15 residues. This chain's CDR3 is CASSFPLGGGGELFF. In DNA, the CDR3 is TGTGCCAGCAGTTTTCCATTGGGAGGTGGCGGGGAGCTGTTTTTT.

The V gene is TRBV21-1, the J gene TRBJ2-5; the table's TRBD1 call for D was not verified on the DNA. TRBV21-1 is assigned pseudogene status. The CDR3 loop spans 16 amino acids. DNA of the CDR3: TGTGCCAGCAGCAAAGTTAGCAGGGGAGGCTTGGAGACCCAGTACTTC. Protein: CASSKVSRGGLETQYF.

The chain links TRBV29-1 to TRBJ2-5, with D possibly being TRBD2 (5 bases). This CDR3 is 12 amino acids long. The ends were cut back, 7 bases at V and 5 bases at J, with 14 bases in the middle. Looked up from germline, CDR1 is SQVTM and CDR2 is ANQGSEA. The chain's CDR3 is CSGTRNSETQYF. In DNA form, the CDR3 reads TGCAGCGGCACTAGAAATTCTGAGACCCAGTACTTC.

A few counts support this clonotype. This chain connects TRBV7-8 to TRBJ2-5, with 9 nucleotides matching TRBD2. The CDR3 consists of 16 residues. The germline V gene encodes CDR1 SGHVS and CDR2 FQNEAQ. The V and J ends lost 2 bases and 2 bases, in that order; junction bases with no gene match: 6. In nucleotides, the CDR3 is TGTGCCAGCAGCTTAAGGCCTAGCGGGGAACAAGAGACCCAGTACTTC. This sequence encodes CASSLRPSGEQETQYF.

This clonotype was seen only a few times. The chain links TRBV10-2 to TRBJ1-5; 8 bases map to TRBD1. Germline V CDR1 and CDR2: WSHSY, SAAADI. Trimming removed 6 bases from V and 1 base from J; junction bases left unmatched: 8. CDR3 length equals 16 residues. The CDR3 sequence: CASRDAGGRSNQPQHF. DNA for the CDR3: TGCGCCAGCAGGGATGCAGGGGGCCGGAGCAATCAGCCCCAGCATTTT.

This clonotype was seen only a few times. The chain recombines TRBV27 with TRBJ2-7; no reliable D call. Trimming removed 6 bases from V and 0 bases from J, with 12 bases in between. The CDR3 is 14 amino acids. Looked up from germline, CDR1 is MNHEY and CDR2 is SMNVEV (reference sequence). The CDR3 loop reads CASRWTLGSYEQYV. CDR3 nucleotide sequence: TGTGCCAGCAGATGGACCTTGGGCTCCTACGAGCAGTACGTC.

The chain couples TRBV28 to TRBJ2-4, with 13 nucleotides matching TRBD2. Trimming took 5 bases from V and 16 from J; bases not matched to a gene: 8. This CDR3 has 13 amino acids. Per germline, CDR1 MDHEN and CDR2 SYDVKM. CDR3 amino acids: CASSGGLAGRQYF. The DNA of the CDR3 is TGTGCCAGCAGTGGGGGACTAGCGGGGAGACAATACTTC. The full variable domain, rest sourced from reference TRBV28 and TRBJ2-4, is DVKVTQSSRYLVKRTGEKVFLECVQDMDHENMFWYRQDPGLGLRLIYFSYDVKMKEKGDIPEGYSVSREKKERFSLILESASTNQTSMYLCASSGGLAGRQYFGAGTRLSVL.

The chain has TRBV4-2 and TRBJ2-3; D perhaps matches TRBD2 (6 bases). Trimming pared 1 base from V and 1 base from J, leaving 15 bases between. The CDR3 is made up of 17 amino acids. Germline V lookup: CDR1 LGHNA, CDR2 YNFKEQ. CDR3 amino acids: CASSQVPRTGGTDTQYF. The CDR3 DNA reads TGTGCCAGCAGCCAAGTCCCCCGAACGGGAGGCACAGATACGCAGTATTTT.

V and J are TRBV7-2 and TRBJ2-7; 8 nucleotides match TRBD2. V was clipped by 5 bases and J by 2 bases; unmatched bases: 11. This CDR3 spans 16 amino acids. Germline CDR1 SGHTA, CDR2 FQGNSA. CDR3 sequence reads: CASSPIAGPPPYEQYF. CDR3 DNA: TGTGCCAGCAGCCCCATAGCGGGACCGCCCCCCTACGAGCAGTACTTC.

The table lists this clonotype with a few counts. This chain uses TRBV5-1 with TRBJ2-3, with D perhaps matching TRBD1 (6 bases). The CDR3 extends over 15 amino acids. V lost 1 base and J lost 2, with 11 bases in between. CDR1 is SGHRS and CDR2 is YFSETQ in the germline V gene. Written as DNA, the CDR3 is TGCGCCAGCAGCTTGCAAGGGGGATACACAGATACGCAGTATTTT. This gives the protein CASSLQGGYTDTQYF. Supplemented by reference TRBV5-1 and TRBJ2-3, the full variable domain reads KAGVTQTPRYLIKTRGQQVTLSCSPISGHRSVSWYQQTPGQGLQFLFEYFSETQRNKGNFPGRFSGRQFSNSRSEMNVSTLELGDSALYLCASSLQGGYTDTQYFGPGTRLTVL.

The J gene is TRBJ2-2, the V gene TRBV9; D is ambiguous. V lost 0 bases and J lost 5, with 5 bases in between. From germline, CDR1 is SGDLS and CDR2 YYNGEE. This CDR3 comprises 13 residues. The CDR3 DNA reads as TGTGCCAGCAGCGTAGATCTAACCGGGGAGCTGTTTTTT. It specifies CASSVDLTGELFF.

The rearrangement joins TRBV5-1 to TRBJ2-4; possibly TRBD1 for D (6 bases). From germline, CDR1 is SGHRS and CDR2 YFSETQ. V gave up 3 bases and J gave up 0 bases, with 16 bases separating them. This CDR3 is built from 17 residues. The CDR3 sequence is CASSWAARGRAKNIQYF. CDR3 coding DNA: TGCGCCAGCAGCTGGGCCGCCAGGGGTAGAGCCAAAAACATTCAGTACTTC.

The chain recombines TRBV29-1 with TRBJ1-6; 10 bases agree with TRBD1. Trimming took 4 bases from V and 8 from J; bases not matched to a gene: 2. The CDR3 totals 13 residues. The germline gives CDR1 SQVTM, CDR2 ANQGSEA. CDR3 sequence (DNA): TGCAGCGTTGGGACAGGGGGAGATTCACCCCTCCACTTT. Amino acid sequence: CSVGTGGDSPLHF.

V is TRBV10-3 and J is TRBJ1-2; 7 nucleotides match TRBD1. Germline V gene sequence: CDR1 ENHRY, CDR2 SYGVKD. The CDR3 totals 13 residues. V dropped 7 bases and J dropped 6; count of bases not matched to a gene: 8. The CDR3 sequence is CAINGQGEDGYTF. The DNA of the CDR3 is TGTGCCATCAATGGGCAGGGGGAAGATGGCTACACCTTC.

This clonotype was counted ten times or more. The DNA for the CDR3 is TGTGCCAGCAGCTTCGAGGGGAACATTCAGTACTTC. Protein sequence: CASSFEGNIQYF. This sequence joins TRBV7-2 and TRBJ2-4; D possibly uses TRBD1 or TRBD2 (5 bases each). V lost 3 bases and J 7 bases, leaving 7 bases between the germline ends. There are 12 residues in the CDR3. Germline V gene sequence: CDR1 SGHTA, CDR2 FQGNSA.

This clonotype was counted a few times. The chain carries TRBV4-1 and TRBJ1-1, with TRBD1 matching over 12 bases. CDR1 MGHRA and CDR2 YSYEKL come from the germline V gene. Trimming cost V 1 base and J 5 bases; bases outside gene matches: 5. The CDR3 consists of 16 residues. The CDR3 here is CASSQGDRGPGTEAFF. The DNA for the CDR3 is TGCGCCAGCAGCCAAGGGGACAGGGGGCCCGGTACTGAAGCTTTCTTT.

This chain uses TRBV5-1 with TRBJ2-3; D not certain. CDR3 length: 14 residues. Germline loops: CDR1 SGHRS, CDR2 YFSETQ. V lost 0 bases and J 2 bases, leaving 7 bases between the germline ends. This CDR3 reads CASSLASVTDTQYF. The CDR3 region has the DNA TGCGCCAGCAGCTTGGCTTCAGTCACAGATACGCAGTATTTT.

This clonotype was picked up a small number of times. The chain joins TRBV6-2 or TRBV6-3 to TRBJ1-1; D not certain. V was trimmed by 2 bases and J by 6 bases, leaving 7 bases between them. The CDR3 has 12 residues. Germline CDR1 is MNHEY and CDR2 is SVGEGT. The CDR3 spells CASSYGRAEAFF. For the CDR3, the DNA is TGTGCCAGCAGTTACGGGAGGGCTGAAGCTTTCTTT.

V and J are TRBV9 and TRBJ1-2; D perhaps matches TRBD1 (5 bases). Per the germline V gene, CDR1 is SGDLS and CDR2 is YYNGEE. V lost 0 bases and J lost 0, with 6 bases in between. CDR3 length: 14 amino acids. DNA of the CDR3: TGTGCCAGCAGCGTAGAGGGGACTAACTATGGCTACACCTTC. Translated: CASSVEGTNYGYTF.

The chain uses TRBV4-3 and TRBJ2-7, with D perhaps TRBD2 (6 bases). Germline lookup yields CDR1 LGHNA and CDR2 YSLEER. This CDR3 is 15 amino acids long. The V end lost 3 bases, the J end lost 4 bases, and 16 bases lay between the germline ends. The CDR3 sequence is CASSHLAGFEYEQYF. CDR3 nucleotide sequence: TGCGCCAGCAGCCACCTGGCGGGGTTTGAGTACGAGCAGTACTTC.

This clonotype has a handful of counts. The chain links TRBV4-1 to TRBJ2-1; 11 bases fit TRBD1. Germline CDR1 reads MGHRA; CDR2 reads YSYEKL. The J segment lost 7 bases and the V segment lost 10 bases, leaving 3 bases of the junction unmatched. CDR3 size: 12 residues. In DNA form, the CDR3 reads TGCGCCACCGGGACAGGGGGGAATGAGCAGTTCTTC. Translating it yields CATGTGGNEQFF.

The sample holds many counts of this clonotype. The chain combines TRBV12-3 or TRBV12-4 with TRBJ2-1; the match to TRBD2 covers 9 bases. This CDR3 spans 16 amino acids. Germline trimming cut 2 bases from V and 8 bases from J; bases unmatched to any gene: 10. The CDR3 DNA is TGTGCCAGCAGTTTATGGGTAGCGGGGGATAACGATGAGCAGTTCTTC. Residues: CASSLWVAGDNDEQFF.

This chain uses TRBV5-1 with TRBJ2-7, with D possibly being TRBD2 (6 bases). Germline loops: CDR1 SGHRS, CDR2 YFSETQ. Trimming removed 3 bases at V and 6 bases at J, with 16 bases between. CDR3 length: 14 residues. CDR3 coding DNA: TGCGCCAGCAGCTGGGGGACTGGCCTTGGCGAGCAGTACTTC. It encodes CASSWGTGLGEQYF.

The rearrangement links TRBV7-8 to TRBJ2-4; TRBD1 aligns across 8 bases. The CDR3 sequence is 19 residues long. J was trimmed by 1 base and V by 6 bases; bases with no gene match: 17. Germline loops: CDR1 SGHVS, CDR2 FQNEAQ. The CDR3 DNA reads as TGTGCCAGCAGTCCGGGGCTACAGGGGGACACCTTGGCCAAAAACATTCAGTACTTC. It is translated as CASSPGLQGDTLAKNIQYF. Full variable domain (outside the CDR3, taken from reference TRBV7-8 and TRBJ2-4): GAGVSQSPRYKVAKRGQDVALRCDPISGHVSLFWYQQALGQGPEFLTYFQNEAQLDKSGLPSDRFFAERPEGSVSTLKIQRTQQEDSAVYLCASSPGLQGDTLAKNIQYFGAGTRLSVL.

The gene calls are TRBV5-6 and TRBJ2-5, with 8 bases identical to TRBD2. CDR1 and CDR2 (germline): SGHDT, YYEEEE. The CDR3 is 16 residues long. V lost 2 bases to trimming and J lost 7 bases; unmatched junction nucleotides: 13. CDR3 loop: CASSLYGLAGGRTQYF. The CDR3 coding sequence is TGTGCCAGCAGCTTATACGGACTTGCGGGGGGCCGGACCCAGTACTTC.

This clonotype was picked up many times. J is TRBJ1-5 and V is TRBV6-5; 9 bases are shared with TRBD1. The V gene's germline CDR1 is MNHEY and CDR2 SVGAGI. The CDR3 is made up of 13 amino acids. V lost 8 bases, J lost 7 bases, and 6 bases stayed unmatched. CDR3 sequence reads: CASRGQGGQPQHF. CDR3 nucleotide sequence: TGTGCCAGCCGGGGACAGGGCGGCCAGCCCCAGCATTTT.